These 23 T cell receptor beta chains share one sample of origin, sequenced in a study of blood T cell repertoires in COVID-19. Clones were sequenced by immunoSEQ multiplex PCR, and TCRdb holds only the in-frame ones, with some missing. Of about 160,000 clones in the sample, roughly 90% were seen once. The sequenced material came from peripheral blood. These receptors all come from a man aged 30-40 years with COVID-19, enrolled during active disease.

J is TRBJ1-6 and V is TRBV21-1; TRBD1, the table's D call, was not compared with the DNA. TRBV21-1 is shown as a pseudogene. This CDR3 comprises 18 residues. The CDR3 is CASSPPGQGPSGNSPLHF. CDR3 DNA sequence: TGTGCCAGCAGCCCGCCGGGACAGGGACCAAGTGGGAATTCACCCCTCCACTTT.

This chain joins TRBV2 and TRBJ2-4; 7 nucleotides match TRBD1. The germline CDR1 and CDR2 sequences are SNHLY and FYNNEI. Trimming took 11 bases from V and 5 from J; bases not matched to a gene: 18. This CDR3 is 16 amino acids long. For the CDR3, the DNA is TGTGCCTGCATCCCCGGCGACAGGGATGAACAAAACATTCAGTACTTC. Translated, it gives CACIPGDRDEQNIQYF.

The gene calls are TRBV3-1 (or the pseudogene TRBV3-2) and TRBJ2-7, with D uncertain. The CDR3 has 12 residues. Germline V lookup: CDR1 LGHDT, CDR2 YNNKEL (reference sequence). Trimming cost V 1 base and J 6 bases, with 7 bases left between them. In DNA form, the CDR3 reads TGTGCCAGCAGCCAAGGAAGAGGCGAGCAGTACTTC. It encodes CASSQGRGEQYF.

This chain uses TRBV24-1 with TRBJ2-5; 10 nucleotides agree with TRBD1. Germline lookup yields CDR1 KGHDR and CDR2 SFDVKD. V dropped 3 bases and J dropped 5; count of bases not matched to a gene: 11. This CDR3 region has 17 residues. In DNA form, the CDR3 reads TGTGCCACCAGTGATGGGGGACAGGGGCCCCCGGAGGAGACCCAGTACTTC. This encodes CATSDGGQGPPEETQYF.

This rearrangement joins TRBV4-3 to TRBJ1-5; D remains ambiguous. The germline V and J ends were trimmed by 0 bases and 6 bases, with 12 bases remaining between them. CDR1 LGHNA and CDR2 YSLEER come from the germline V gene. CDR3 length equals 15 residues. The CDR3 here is CASSQDDGDGQPQHF. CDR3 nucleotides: TGCGCCAGCAGCCAAGATGACGGGGATGGTCAGCCCCAGCATTTT.

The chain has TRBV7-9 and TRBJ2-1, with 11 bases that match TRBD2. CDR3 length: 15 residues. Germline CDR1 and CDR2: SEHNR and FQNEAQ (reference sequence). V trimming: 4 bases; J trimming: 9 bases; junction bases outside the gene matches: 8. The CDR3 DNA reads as TGTGCCAGCAGCTCACTAGCGGGAGACGTACTTGAGCAGTTCTTC. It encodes CASSSLAGDVLEQFF.

The CDR3 loop is CASSQLLAGGRLAYEQYF. The CDR3 DNA reads TGTGCCAGCAGCCAACTTCTAGCGGGAGGTCGCTTAGCCTACGAGCAGTACTTC. The chain uses TRBV7-8 and TRBJ2-7, with TRBD2 matching over 11 bases. Germline trimming cut 5 bases from V and 2 bases from J; bases unmatched to any gene: 14. The germline V gene has CDR1 SGHVS and CDR2 FQNEAQ. The CDR3 totals 18 residues.

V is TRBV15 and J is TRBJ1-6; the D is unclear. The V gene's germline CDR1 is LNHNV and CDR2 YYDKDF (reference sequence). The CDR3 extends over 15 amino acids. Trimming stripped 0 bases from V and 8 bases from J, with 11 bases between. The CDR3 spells CATSRDGGNHSPLHF. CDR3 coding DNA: TGTGCCACCAGCAGAGATGGAGGGAATCATTCACCCCTCCACTTT.

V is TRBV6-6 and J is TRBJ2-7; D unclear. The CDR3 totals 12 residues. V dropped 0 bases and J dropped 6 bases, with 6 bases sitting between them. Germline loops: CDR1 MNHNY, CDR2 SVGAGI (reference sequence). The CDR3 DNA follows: TGTGCCAGCAGTTACTCGTTGAGCGAGCAGTACTTC. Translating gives CASSYSLSEQYF.

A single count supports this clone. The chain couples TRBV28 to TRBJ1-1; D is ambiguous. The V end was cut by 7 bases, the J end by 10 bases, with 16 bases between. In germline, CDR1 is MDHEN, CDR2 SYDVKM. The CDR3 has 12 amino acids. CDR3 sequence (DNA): TGTGCCAGCAACCCCATTATAGAGGGAGCTTTCTTT. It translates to CASNPIIEGAFF.

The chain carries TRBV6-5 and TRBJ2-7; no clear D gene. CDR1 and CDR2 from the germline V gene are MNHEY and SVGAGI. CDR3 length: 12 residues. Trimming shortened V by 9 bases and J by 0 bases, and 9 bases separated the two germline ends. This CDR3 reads CASFSSSYEQYF. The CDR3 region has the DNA TGTGCCAGTTTCTCGAGCTCCTACGAGCAGTACTTC.

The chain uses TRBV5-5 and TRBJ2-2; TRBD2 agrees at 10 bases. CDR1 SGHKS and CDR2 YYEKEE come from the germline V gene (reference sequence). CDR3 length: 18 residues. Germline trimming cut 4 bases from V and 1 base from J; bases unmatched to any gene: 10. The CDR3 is CASSHRVLAGMNTGELFF. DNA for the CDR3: TGTGCCAGCAGCCACCGTGTACTAGCGGGAATGAACACCGGGGAGCTGTTTTTT. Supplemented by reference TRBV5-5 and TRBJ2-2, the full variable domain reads DAGVTQSPTHLIKTRGQQVTLRCSPISGHKSVSWYQQVLGQGPQFIFQYYEKEERGRGNFPDRFSARQFPNYSSELNVNALLLGDSALYLCASSHRVLAGMNTGELFFGEGSRLTVL.

This chain's CDR3 is CASRRDSNYGYTF. CDR3 coding DNA: TGTGCCAGCAGGCGGGACAGTAACTATGGCTACACCTTC. The gene calls are TRBV27 and TRBJ1-2; 7 nucleotides line up with TRBD1. Germline CDR1 is MNHEY and CDR2 is SMNVEV (reference sequence). V was clipped by 6 bases and J by 1 base; unmatched bases: 2. This CDR3 region has 13 residues.

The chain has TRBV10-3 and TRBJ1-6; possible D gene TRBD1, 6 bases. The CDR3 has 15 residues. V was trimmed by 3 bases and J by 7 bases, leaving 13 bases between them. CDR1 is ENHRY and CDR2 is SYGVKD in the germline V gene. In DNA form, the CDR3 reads TGTGCCATCAGTGACTGGGACAAGTCCAATTCACCCCTCCACTTT. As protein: CAISDWDKSNSPLHF.

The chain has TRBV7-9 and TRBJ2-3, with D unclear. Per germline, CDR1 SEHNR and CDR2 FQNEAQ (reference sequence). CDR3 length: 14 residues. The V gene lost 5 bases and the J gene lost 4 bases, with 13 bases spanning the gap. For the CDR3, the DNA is TGTGCCAGCAGCCGCCAAGACTGGGCAGATACGCAGTATTTT. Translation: CASSRQDWADTQYF.

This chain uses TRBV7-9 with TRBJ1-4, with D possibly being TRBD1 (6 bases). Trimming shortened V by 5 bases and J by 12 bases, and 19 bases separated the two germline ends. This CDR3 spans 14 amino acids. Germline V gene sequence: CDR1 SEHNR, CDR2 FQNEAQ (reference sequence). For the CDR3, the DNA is TGTGCCAGCAGCCTTCTCAAAACAGGGCTTGAACTGTTTTTT. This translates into CASSLLKTGLELFF.

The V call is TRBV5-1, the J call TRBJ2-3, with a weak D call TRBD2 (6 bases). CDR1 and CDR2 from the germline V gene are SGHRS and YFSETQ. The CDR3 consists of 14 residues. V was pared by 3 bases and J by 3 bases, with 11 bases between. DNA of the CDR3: TGCGCCAGCAGCTGGGGGGACCAGACAGATACGCAGTATTTT. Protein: CASSWGDQTDTQYF.

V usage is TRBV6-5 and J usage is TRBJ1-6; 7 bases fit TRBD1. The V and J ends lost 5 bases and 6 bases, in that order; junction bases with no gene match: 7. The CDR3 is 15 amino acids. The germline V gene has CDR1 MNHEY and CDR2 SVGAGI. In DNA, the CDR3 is TGTGCCAGCAGTCTCAACAGGGGACCTAATTCACCCCTCCACTTT. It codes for CASSLNRGPNSPLHF.

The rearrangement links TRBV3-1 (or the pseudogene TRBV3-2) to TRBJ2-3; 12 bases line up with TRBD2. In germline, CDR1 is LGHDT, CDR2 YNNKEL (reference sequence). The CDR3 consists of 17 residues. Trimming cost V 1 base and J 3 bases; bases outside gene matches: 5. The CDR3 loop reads CASSQGLAGGPTDTQYF. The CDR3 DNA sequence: TGTGCCAGCAGCCAAGGGCTAGCGGGAGGGCCGACAGATACGCAGTATTTT.

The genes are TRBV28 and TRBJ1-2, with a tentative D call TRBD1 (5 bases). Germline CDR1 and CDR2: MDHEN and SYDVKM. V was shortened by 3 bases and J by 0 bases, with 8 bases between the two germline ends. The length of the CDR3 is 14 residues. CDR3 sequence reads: CASSLSGSNYGYTF. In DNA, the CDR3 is TGTGCCAGCAGTTTGTCAGGGTCTAACTATGGCTACACCTTC.

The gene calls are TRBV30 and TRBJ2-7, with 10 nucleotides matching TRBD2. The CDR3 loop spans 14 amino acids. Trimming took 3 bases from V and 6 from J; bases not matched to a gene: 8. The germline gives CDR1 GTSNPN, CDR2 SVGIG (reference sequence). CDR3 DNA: TGTGCCTGGAGCAGGACTAGCGGTTTAAGCGAGCAGTACTTC. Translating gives CAWSRTSGLSEQYF.

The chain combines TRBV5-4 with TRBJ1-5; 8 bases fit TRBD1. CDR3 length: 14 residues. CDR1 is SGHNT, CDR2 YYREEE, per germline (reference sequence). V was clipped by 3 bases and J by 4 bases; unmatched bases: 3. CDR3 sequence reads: CASSSDRENQPQHF. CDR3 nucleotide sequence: TGTGCCAGCAGCTCGGACAGGGAGAATCAGCCCCAGCATTTT.

The CDR3 DNA reads as TGTGCCAGCAGCTTTGCCCAGGAAAGGCTGTTTTTT. It encodes CASSFAQERLFF. The chain combines TRBV5-5 with TRBJ1-4; D unresolved. V was pared by 2 bases and J by 14 bases, with 13 bases between. The CDR3 length is 12 residues. Germline lookup yields CDR1 SGHKS and CDR2 YYEKEE (reference sequence).